One T cell receptor beta chain is described in this entry. These data come from a study of blood T cell repertoires in COVID-19. CDR3 size: 13 residues. V gave up 7 bases and J gave up 4 bases, with 11 bases separating them. CDR1 is SNHLY, CDR2 FYNNEI, per germline. Assay: immunoSEQ multiplex PCR; the TCRdb copy retains only in-frame clones and omits some. The table lists 250,000 or so clones, around 82% of them singletons, with around 3.5% in the top ten. The receptor comes from a man aged 50 to 59 who had recovered from COVID-19. Material: PBMCs or T cells enriched from blood (not recorded which). This rearrangement joins TRBV2 to TRBJ2-1, with D perhaps matching TRBD2 (5 bases). In nucleotides, the CDR3 is TGTGCCAGCATAACACGGGGTTACAATGAGCAGTTCTTC. Its protein product is CASITRGYNEQFF.